This TCR beta chain was retrieved from a study of shared clonotypes between healthy human individuals. Study-level results: Naive subsets, compared against memory subsets, generally had larger estimated richness values.

Participating donors were healthy, HIV-negative adults free of recent acute infections or vaccinations. Germline lookup yields CDR1 SGHRS and CDR2 YFSETQ. The ends lost 1 base at V and 1 base at J; junction bases unmatched: 6. The CDR3 is 16 residues long. Original processing notes: Filtering of immunoSEQ junctional sequences could not match full-length read filtering. Here immunoSEQ multiplex PCR was the method, and the copy in TCRdb shows in-frame clones only, minus some. D and trimming come from the DNA, and the V and J calls and clone size come from that table. The top ten hold approximately 1.8% of the sample, which has roughly 760,000 clones, roughly 70% seen once. There are a few counts of this clone. Its specificity is unknown.

This rearrangement joins TRBV5-1 to TRBJ2-5; 8 bases line up with TRBD2. Sequencing was performed on memory CD4+ T cells sorted from blood. Documented subset: CD45RA-negative fraction. The receptor's source is a woman aged 25 to 39 in good health. The CDR3 coding sequence is TGCGCCAGCAGCTTGTCAGCGGGAGCCCCCCAAGAGACCCAGTACTTC. It encodes CASSLSAGAPQETQYF. The complete variable domain, with remaining parts taken from reference TRBV5-1 and TRBJ2-5, reads KAGVTQTPRYLIKTRGQQVTLSCSPISGHRSVSWYQQTPGQGLQFLFEYFSETQRNKGNFPGRFSGRQFSNSRSEMNVSTLELGDSALYLCASSLSAGAPQETQYFGPGTRLLVL.